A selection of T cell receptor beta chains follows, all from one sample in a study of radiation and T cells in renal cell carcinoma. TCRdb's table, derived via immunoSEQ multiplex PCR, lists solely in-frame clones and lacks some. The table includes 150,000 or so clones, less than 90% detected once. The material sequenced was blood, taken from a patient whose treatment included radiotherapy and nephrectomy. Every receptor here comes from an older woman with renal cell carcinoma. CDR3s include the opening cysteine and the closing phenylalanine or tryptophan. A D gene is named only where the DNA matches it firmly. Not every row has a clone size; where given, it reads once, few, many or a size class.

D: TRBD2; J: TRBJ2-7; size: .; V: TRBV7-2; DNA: TGTGCCAGCAGCTTGCCTGCGCCGGATAGCGGGGGCCCCTCCTACGAGCAGTACTTC; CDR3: CASSLPAPDSGGPSYEQYF
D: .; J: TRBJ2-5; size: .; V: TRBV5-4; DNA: TGTGCCAGCAGCTTGGCCATGCGCGAACAAGAGACCCAGTACTTC; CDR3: CASSLAMREQETQYF
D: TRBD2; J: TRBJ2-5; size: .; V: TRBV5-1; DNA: TGCGCCAGCAGCCCCGGCGCGAGCGGGGGATTAGAGACCCAGTACTTC; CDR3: CASSPGASGGLETQYF
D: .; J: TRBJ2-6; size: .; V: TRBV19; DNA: TGTGCCAGTAGTATCCCCCACTCTGGGGCCAACGTCCTGACTTTC; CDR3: CASSIPHSGANVLTF
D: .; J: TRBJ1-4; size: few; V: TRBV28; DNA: TGTGCCAGCAGTCCAGAGGAAAAACTGTTTTTT; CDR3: CASSPEEKLFF
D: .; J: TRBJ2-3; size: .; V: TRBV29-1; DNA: TGCAGCGTGGGGGGGGGCCCAGATACGCAGTATTTT; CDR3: CSVGGGPDTQYF
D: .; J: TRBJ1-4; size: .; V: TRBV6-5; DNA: TGTGCCAGCAGTTACGGCAGGGTCGGGGAAAAACTGTTTTTT; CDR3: CASSYGRVGEKLFF
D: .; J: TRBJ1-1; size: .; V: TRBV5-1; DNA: TGCGCCAGCAGCTTGGGGTCCATGAACACTGAAGCTTTCTTT; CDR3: CASSLGSMNTEAFF
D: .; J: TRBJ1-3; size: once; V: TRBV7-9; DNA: TGTGCCAGCAGCTTAGGTGGGGCTGGAAACACCATATATTTT; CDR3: CASSLGGAGNTIYF
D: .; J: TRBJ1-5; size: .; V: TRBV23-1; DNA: TGCGCCAGCAGGGAAGGAAGGGGATGGCAAAATCAGCCCCAGCATTTT; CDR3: CASREGRGWQNQPQHF
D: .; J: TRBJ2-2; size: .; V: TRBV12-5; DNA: TGTGCTAGTGCCAAAACCGGATCCGGGGAGCTGTTTTTT; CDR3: CASAKTGSGELFF
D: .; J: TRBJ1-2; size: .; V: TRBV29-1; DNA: TGCAGCGTTGAAGGGCTCGGGGTGGGTGGCTACACCTTC; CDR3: CSVEGLGVGGYTF
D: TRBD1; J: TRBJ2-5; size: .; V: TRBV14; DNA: TGTGCCAGCAGCCAAGTCAACAGGGGCGAGACCCAGTACTTC; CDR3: CASSQVNRGETQYF
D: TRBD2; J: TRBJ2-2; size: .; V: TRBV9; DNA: TGTGCCAGCAGCGTAGATCTAGCGGGGCCTTCCGCCGGGGAGCTGTTTTTT; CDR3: CASSVDLAGPSAGELFF
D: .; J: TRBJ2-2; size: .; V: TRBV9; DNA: TGTGCCAGCAGCGTAGCCGGGACCCGCGACACCGGGGAGCTGTTTTTT; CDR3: CASSVAGTRDTGELFF
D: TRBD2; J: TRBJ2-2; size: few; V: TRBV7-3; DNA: TGTGCCAGCAGCCGATGGCGGGGGAGCACCGGGGAGCTGTTTTTT; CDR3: CASSRWRGSTGELFF
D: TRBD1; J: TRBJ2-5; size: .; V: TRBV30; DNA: TGTGCCTGGAGTATGCAGGGGGCGCGGGAGACCCAGTACTTC; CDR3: CAWSMQGARETQYF
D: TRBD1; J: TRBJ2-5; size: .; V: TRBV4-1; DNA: TGCGCCAGCAGCCAAGAGGGGACAGGGGGCCGGGAGACCCAGTACTTC; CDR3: CASSQEGTGGRETQYF
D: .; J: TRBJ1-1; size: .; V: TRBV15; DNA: TGTGCCACCAGCAGAGAAGGGTTTGGTGAAGCTTTCTTT; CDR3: CATSREGFGEAFF
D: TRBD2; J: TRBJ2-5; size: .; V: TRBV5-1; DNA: TGCGCCAGCAGCCCCTCGATGGGGCGGGGGAAAGGAGAGACCCAGTACTTC; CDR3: CASSPSMGRGKGETQYF
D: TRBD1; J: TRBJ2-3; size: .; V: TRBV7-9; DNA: TGTGCCAGCAGCTCCCGACAGGGGCGCACAGATACGCAGTATTTT; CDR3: CASSSRQGRTDTQYF
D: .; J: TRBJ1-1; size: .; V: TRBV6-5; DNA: TGTGCCAGCAGCTATACAGGGAGGAACACTGAAGCTTTCTTT; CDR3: CASSYTGRNTEAFF
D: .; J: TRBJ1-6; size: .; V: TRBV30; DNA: TGTGCCTGGAGTTCCCCGGGGAGATCACCCCTCCACTTT; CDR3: CAWSSPGRSPLHF
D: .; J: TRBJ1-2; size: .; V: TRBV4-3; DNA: TGCGCCAGCAGCCAAGTGGAGGGGCTAAGCTATGGCTACACCTTC; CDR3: CASSQVEGLSYGYTF
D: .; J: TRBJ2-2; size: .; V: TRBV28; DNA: TGTGCCAGCCGGTACACCGGGGAGCTGTTTTTT; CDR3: CASRYTGELFF
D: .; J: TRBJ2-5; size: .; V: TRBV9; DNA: TGTGCCAGCAGCGTAGGGACCGCCGGGGAGACCCAGTACTTC; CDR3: CASSVGTAGETQYF
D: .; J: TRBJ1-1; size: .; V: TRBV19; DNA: TGTGCCAGTAGTATTCCTACCTTGAACACTGAAGCTTTCTTT; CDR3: CASSIPTLNTEAFF
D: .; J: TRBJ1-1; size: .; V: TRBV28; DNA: TGTGCCAGCAGGGGGGATTTTCCGACTAGGACTGAAGCTTTCTTT; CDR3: CASRGDFPTRTEAFF
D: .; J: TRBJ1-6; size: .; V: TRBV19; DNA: TGTGCCAGTAGTCCGGGACGCCCAGATTCACCCCTCCACTTT; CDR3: CASSPGRPDSPLHF